These T cell receptor beta chains were read from a single sample in a study of T cell repertoires in cytomegalovirus infection. No cognate antigen is known for these TCRs. TCRdb redid the calling of the reads with MiXCR, one entry per CDR3 protein. The repertoire holds approximately 470,000 distinct CDR3 sequences, 42% seen once, with about 39% in the top ten. This specimen consisted of cultured PBMCs, obtained from culture after CMV antigen stimulation. The source is a human donor in good health (CMV status not recorded). Some clones in this sample may be carry-over from other donors' samples. Each CDR3 is given with its conserved first and last residue. A D gene is named only where the DNA matches it firmly. Size is stated for part of the rows, as once, few or many counts, or as a class when the clone is expanded.

V,J,size,D,CDR3,DNA
TRBV20-1,TRBJ1-2,few,TRBD1,CSASQGADYGYTF,TGCAGTGCCTCACAGGGGGCTGACTATGGCTACACCTTC
TRBV6-6,TRBJ1-4,few,-,CASSYSMMRGTNEKLFF,TGTGCCAGCAGTTACTCGATGATGAGGGGAACTAATGAAAAACTGTTTTTT
TRBV7-6,TRBJ2-5,-,-,CASSLSSDGETQYF,TGTGCCAGCAGCTTATCCTCCGATGGTGAGACCCAGTACTTC
TRBV2,TRBJ2-1,-,-,CASDKESKPSYEQFF,TGTGCCAGCGATAAGGAGTCTAAGCCAAGTTATGAGCAGTTCTTC
TRBV6-2/TRBV6-3,TRBJ2-1,-,TRBD2,CASSYGLGRGYNEQFF,TGTGCCAGCAGTTACGGGCTCGGGCGGGGGTACAATGAGCAGTTCTTC
TRBV20-1,TRBJ1-3,-,-,CSARSGNTIYF,TGCAGTGCTAGATCTGGAAACACCATATATTTT
TRBV7-8,TRBJ2-1,-,-,CASSLPRLINNEQFF,TGTGCCAGCAGCTTACCCAGATTAATTAACAATGAGCAGTTCTTC
TRBV7-9,TRBJ1-2,few,-,CASSLSPEDYGYTF,TGTGCCAGCAGCTTAAGCCCCGAAGACTATGGCTACACCTTC
TRBV4-1,TRBJ1-5,few,-,CASSQEAVRQPQHF,TGCGCCAGCAGCCAAGAGGCAGTACGTCAGCCCCAGCATTTT
TRBV6-6,TRBJ2-7,-,TRBD2,CASRTSSGGTEQYF,TGTGCCAGCAGAACATCTAGCGGGGGGACCGAGCAGTACTTC
TRBV11-3,TRBJ1-1,few,-,CASSLDWTREAFF,TGTGCCAGCAGCTTAGATTGGACGAGGGAAGCTTTCTTT
TRBV12-3/TRBV12-4,TRBJ2-7,few,-,CASSLDADLGGGEQYF,TGTGCCAGCAGTTTAGATGCGGACCTGGGTGGAGGCGAGCAGTACTTC
TRBV27,TRBJ2-7,-,-,CASQGASEQYF,TGTGCCAGTCAGGGAGCTTCCGAGCAGTACTTC